This TCR beta chain was retrieved from a study of tumor-infiltrating lymphocytes in localized non-small cell lung cancer. Overall study context: Some samples were collected after neoadjuvant chemotherapy; smokers, never-smokers and several histologies were included.

The study, taken as a whole, reports: Each assay used a separate piece of the same tissue. No link was found between tumor T-cell fraction and recurrence-free survival. Higher tumor T cell infiltration than in uninvolved lung was supported by TCRbeta sequencing.

There are a few counts of this clone. What it binds is unknown. Repertoires were generated with immunoSEQ multiplex PCR, while TCRdb's copy carries only in-frame clones and drops some. The sample has some 16,000 clones; approximately 69% are singletons. The origin of this receptor is a human donor with non-small cell lung cancer. What was sequenced was lung tumor tissue.

Here the CDR3 DNA reads TGTGCCAGCAGCTTACAGGGGGCGGTTGAAGCTTTCTTT. Its translation is CASSLQGAVEAFF. The chain recombines TRBV5-6 with TRBJ1-1; 9 bases fit TRBD1. Germline V CDR1 and CDR2: SGHDT, YYEEEE. J gave up 7 bases and V 2 bases, and 3 bases lay outside the gene matches. This CDR3 is built from 13 residues.